Described below is a single T cell receptor beta chain sequence and its context. This record comes from a study of CD8 T cells in Susac syndrome. Random hexamers were used to reverse transcribe an amount of roughly 0.45 to 1 ug RNA. One entry per CDR3 protein, called by TCRdb with MiXCR from the immunoSEQ multiplex PCR reads. The sample lists some 110,000 distinct CDR3 sequences, around 94% occurring once. CDR3 length equals 13 residues. Trimming removed 6 bases from V and 7 bases from J, with 18 bases in between. Germline V gene data show CDR1 as SQVTM and CDR2 as ANQGSEA. The chain uses TRBV29-1 and TRBJ1-2; D not certain. Sequenced input: CD8+ T cells from PBMCs. This TCR came from a human donor with Susac syndrome. The CDR3 sequence: CSVPRNSLFGYTF. The CDR3, as DNA: TGCAGCGTCCCACGAAACAGTCTTTTTGGCTACACCTTC.